The 5 T cell receptor beta chains reported below all come from one sample, sequenced in a study of monozygotic twins with cystic fibrosis (TCRdb year 2021). The library was made by the immunoSEQ multiplex PCR assay. TCRdb re-hosts the immuneACCESS table, in-frame sequences only. Its copies lack some clones; in the studies checked, an unresolved V gene accounts for under half of them, and the cause for the rest is not known. The sample has under 10,000 clones on record, 98% to 99% of them singletons. The ten largest clones take up over 0.2% of the sample. The sequencing sample was made of blood. These receptors came from a girl aged 2 to 9 with cystic fibrosis.

The rearrangement joins TRBV5-6 to TRBJ1-6; no clear D. CDR3 length: 13 amino acids. The germline V gene has CDR1 SGHDT and CDR2 YYEEEE. V was trimmed by 1 base and J by 5 bases, leaving 4 bases between them. CDR3 nucleotide sequence: TGTGCCAGCAGCTTGCCAGATAATTCACCCCTCCACTTT. Translated, it gives CASSLPDNSPLHF.

DNA of the CDR3: TGCAGCGTTGAAGGGATCGCTGAAGCTTTCTTT. This gives the protein CSVEGIAEAFF. The V call is TRBV29-1, the J call TRBJ1-1; D remains ambiguous. The germline CDR1 and CDR2 sequences are SQVTM and ANQGSEA. Trimming shortened V by 1 base and J by 6 bases, and 6 bases separated the two germline ends. The CDR3 length is 11 residues.

The genes are TRBV19 and TRBJ2-1; 13 bases line up with TRBD2. This CDR3 contains 16 residues. The junction had 10 bases not matched to a gene; V was cut back by 7 bases and J by 7 bases. Germline V gene data show CDR1 as LNHDA and CDR2 as SQIVND (reference sequence). The CDR3 nucleotides read TGTGCCAGTACCAATATACTAGCGGGAGGGATAAATGAGCAGTTCTTC. It is translated as CASTNILAGGINEQFF.

The CDR3 loop reads CASSAQGATNEKLFF. CDR3 DNA: TGTGCCAGCAGCGCACAGGGAGCCACTAATGAAAAACTGTTTTTT. V is TRBV5-6 and J is TRBJ1-4; a possible D gene is TRBD1 (6 bases). The CDR3 runs 15 residues. V was trimmed by 4 bases and J by 2 bases, leaving 12 bases between them. From germline, CDR1 is SGHDT and CDR2 YYEEEE.

The chain carries TRBV5-5 and TRBJ2-1; 7 bases fit TRBD2. Germline loops: CDR1 SGHKS, CDR2 YYEKEE (reference sequence). This CDR3 is 13 amino acids long. Unmatched junction bases numbered 5, after V lost 3 bases and J lost 8 bases. CDR3 loop: CASSSGLEYEQFF. The CDR3 nucleotides are TGTGCCAGCAGCTCCGGACTAGAGTATGAGCAGTTCTTC. Complete variable domain (other parts from reference TRBV5-5 and TRBJ2-1): DAGVTQSPTHLIKTRGQQVTLRCSPISGHKSVSWYQQVLGQGPQFIFQYYEKEERGRGNFPDRFSARQFPNYSSELNVNALLLGDSALYLCASSSGLEYEQFFGPGTRLTVL.